The 15 T cell receptor beta chains reported below all come from one sample, sequenced in a study of cytotoxic CD8 clonotypes in ibrutinib-treated CLL. The assay was immunoSEQ multiplex PCR, and TCRdb's table has in-frame clones only and misses some. The sample has approximately 130,000 clones, around 80% seen once. The sample here was PBMCs, taken after 24 months of ibrutinib treatment. These receptor sequences come from a human donor with chronic lymphocytic leukemia.

The chain combines TRBV29-1 with TRBJ1-2, with TRBD1 as a possible D gene (6 bases). Trimming shortened V by 7 bases and J by 0 bases, and 12 bases separated the two germline ends. The CDR3 extends over 13 amino acids. Germline V CDR1 and CDR2: SQVTM, ANQGSEA. In nucleotides, the CDR3 is TGCAGCGCCCGGGACACAGCTAACTATGGCTACACCTTC. Translation gives CSARDTANYGYTF. The full variable domain, completed using reference TRBV29-1 and TRBJ1-2, is SAVISQKPSRDICQRGTSLTIQCQVDSQVTMMFWYRQQPGQSLTLIATANQGSEATYESGFVIDKFPISRPNLTFSTLTVSNMSPEDSSIYLCSARDTANYGYTFGSGTRLTVV.

The chain uses TRBV6-1 and TRBJ2-1; a possible D gene is TRBD1 (6 bases). Germline values: CDR1 MNHNS, CDR2 SASEGT. The CDR3 contains 15 residues. V was trimmed by 5 bases and J by 0 bases, leaving 11 bases between them. The CDR3 DNA sequence: TGTGCCAGCAGTAAGGACAGAAACTCCTACAATGAGCAGTTCTTC. Its protein product is CASSKDRNSYNEQFF.

The chain joins TRBV7-3 to TRBJ1-1; D is possibly TRBD1 (5 bases). This CDR3 contains 14 residues. Germline V gene sequence: CDR1 SGHTA, CDR2 FQGTGA. Trimming took off 4 bases at V and 5 bases at J, with 14 bases between the two ends. In nucleotides, the CDR3 is TGTGCCAGCAGCTCCACCCAGGGTCGTACTGAAGCTTTCTTT. It specifies CASSSTQGRTEAFF.

CDR3 coding DNA: TGTGCCAGCAGCTTGGGGCCCAGTCGAGAAAAACTGTTTTTT. It translates to CASSLGPSREKLFF. The rearrangement joins TRBV5-4 to TRBJ1-4; D gene uncertain. This CDR3 is 14 amino acids long. CDR1 is SGHNT and CDR2 is YYREEE in the germline V gene (reference sequence). V was pared by 0 bases and J by 8 bases, with 11 bases between.

V gene TRBV18 combines with J gene TRBJ1-1, with D possibly TRBD1 on 5 matching bases. Trimming pared 1 base from V and 4 bases from J, leaving 16 bases between. Germline-derived CDR1 and CDR2 are KGHSH and LQKENI. The CDR3 loop spans 16 amino acids. CDR3 DNA sequence: TGTGCCAGCTCACCACTTGGTGGGGGAAGGGGCACTGAAGCTTTCTTT. Its translation is CASSPLGGGRGTEAFF.

The chain couples TRBV2 to TRBJ1-1; 7 nucleotides line up with TRBD1. Germline V CDR1 and CDR2: SNHLY, FYNNEI. The ends lost 5 bases at V and 7 bases at J; junction bases unmatched: 1. This CDR3 region has 11 residues. The CDR3 here is CASSRDSEAFF. The CDR3 DNA is TGTGCCAGCAGTAGGGACAGTGAAGCTTTCTTT.

This chain uses TRBV5-5 with TRBJ2-1, with 8 bases matching TRBD1. CDR3 size: 13 residues. Per the germline V gene, CDR1 is SGHKS and CDR2 is YYEKEE (reference sequence). Trimming removed 4 bases from V and 10 bases from J; junction bases left unmatched: 7. The CDR3 nucleotides read TGTGCCAGCAGCACGACAGGGGCTAAGGAGCAGTTCTTC. This encodes CASSTTGAKEQFF.

The chain is built from TRBV5-6 and TRBJ2-7; 7 bases are a match to TRBD1. Germline loops: CDR1 SGHDT, CDR2 YYEEEE. Germline trimming cut 3 bases from V and 0 bases from J; bases unmatched to any gene: 6. This CDR3 spans 15 amino acids. The CDR3 reads CASSYAGTASYEQYF. The DNA for the CDR3 is TGTGCCAGCAGCTACGCAGGGACAGCCTCCTACGAGCAGTACTTC.

V usage is TRBV5-1 and J usage is TRBJ1-1; the D is unclear. V lost 4 bases to trimming and J lost 0 bases, with 13 bases between them. This CDR3 region has 15 residues. Germline CDR1 reads SGHRS; CDR2 reads YFSETQ. CDR3 protein: CASSPTLNLNTEAFF. The CDR3 coding sequence is TGCGCCAGCAGCCCAACCCTGAATCTGAACACTGAAGCTTTCTTT. The full variable domain, completed using reference TRBV5-1 and TRBJ1-1, is KAGVTQTPRYLIKTRGQQVTLSCSPISGHRSVSWYQQTPGQGLQFLFEYFSETQRNKGNFPGRFSGRQFSNSRSEMNVSTLELGDSALYLCASSPTLNLNTEAFFGQGTRLTVV.

This clone was picked up a small number of times. CDR3 nucleotide sequence: TGTGCCAGCAGCGGGACAGGGCAGGAGAATTCACCCCTCCACTTT. This sequence encodes CASSGTGQENSPLHF. This chain connects TRBV9 to TRBJ1-6; 8 nucleotides agree with TRBD1. This CDR3 contains 15 residues. The V gene's germline CDR1 is SGDLS and CDR2 YYNGEE. With 3 bases clipped from V and 7 bases from J, the junction kept 6 bases outside the gene matches.

The gene calls are TRBV5-1 and TRBJ2-4; 12 bases fit TRBD2. CDR1 SGHRS and CDR2 YFSETQ come from the germline V gene. There are 18 residues in the CDR3. The J segment lost 1 base and the V segment lost 1 base, leaving 6 bases of the junction unmatched. The CDR3 DNA is TGCGCCAGCAGCTTGCTAGCGGGGGGGCCGGGGGCCAAAAACATTCAGTACTTC. Amino acids: CASSLLAGGPGAKNIQYF.

The chain recombines TRBV5-6 with TRBJ2-3; weak D call: TRBD1 (6 bases). CDR3 length equals 14 residues. Trimming took 0 bases from V and 4 from J, leaving 9 bases between them. In germline, CDR1 is SGHDT, CDR2 YYEEEE. CDR3 nucleotides: TGTGCCAGCAGCTTGGGGGGGCTGGCAGATACGCAGTATTTT. It is translated as CASSLGGLADTQYF.

The chain employs TRBV10-3 and TRBJ1-2; D uncertain. The CDR3 totals 13 residues. V was trimmed by 0 bases and J by 8 bases, leaving 10 bases between them. The germline gives CDR1 ENHRY, CDR2 SYGVKD. This CDR3 is CAISESRFGGYTF. Here the CDR3 DNA reads TGTGCCATCAGTGAGTCCAGGTTCGGGGGCTACACCTTC.

The rearrangement joins TRBV28 to TRBJ1-6; possible D gene TRBD1, 5 bases. V lost 5 bases to trimming and J lost 9 bases, with 23 bases between them. CDR1 is MDHEN, CDR2 SYDVKM, per germline. This CDR3 has 17 residues. DNA of the CDR3: TGTGCCAGCAGTGAATGGGCAGGGTCTCACGTTGGTTCACCCCTCCACTTT. It codes for CASSEWAGSHVGSPLHF. Filled out from reference TRBV28 and TRBJ1-6, the complete variable domain reads DVKVTQSSRYLVKRTGEKVFLECVQDMDHENMFWYRQDPGLGLRLIYFSYDVKMKEKGDIPEGYSVSREKKERFSLILESASTNQTSMYLCASSEWAGSHVGSPLHFGNGTRLTVT.

The gene calls are TRBV19 and TRBJ1-1; D gene ambiguous. Trimming removed 3 bases at V and 0 bases at J, with 11 bases between. CDR3 length equals 15 residues. Germline CDR1 LNHDA, CDR2 SQIVND (reference sequence). CDR3 sequence: CASSIGLVLNTEAFF. In DNA, the CDR3 is TGTGCCAGTAGTATCGGTCTAGTACTGAACACTGAAGCTTTCTTT.